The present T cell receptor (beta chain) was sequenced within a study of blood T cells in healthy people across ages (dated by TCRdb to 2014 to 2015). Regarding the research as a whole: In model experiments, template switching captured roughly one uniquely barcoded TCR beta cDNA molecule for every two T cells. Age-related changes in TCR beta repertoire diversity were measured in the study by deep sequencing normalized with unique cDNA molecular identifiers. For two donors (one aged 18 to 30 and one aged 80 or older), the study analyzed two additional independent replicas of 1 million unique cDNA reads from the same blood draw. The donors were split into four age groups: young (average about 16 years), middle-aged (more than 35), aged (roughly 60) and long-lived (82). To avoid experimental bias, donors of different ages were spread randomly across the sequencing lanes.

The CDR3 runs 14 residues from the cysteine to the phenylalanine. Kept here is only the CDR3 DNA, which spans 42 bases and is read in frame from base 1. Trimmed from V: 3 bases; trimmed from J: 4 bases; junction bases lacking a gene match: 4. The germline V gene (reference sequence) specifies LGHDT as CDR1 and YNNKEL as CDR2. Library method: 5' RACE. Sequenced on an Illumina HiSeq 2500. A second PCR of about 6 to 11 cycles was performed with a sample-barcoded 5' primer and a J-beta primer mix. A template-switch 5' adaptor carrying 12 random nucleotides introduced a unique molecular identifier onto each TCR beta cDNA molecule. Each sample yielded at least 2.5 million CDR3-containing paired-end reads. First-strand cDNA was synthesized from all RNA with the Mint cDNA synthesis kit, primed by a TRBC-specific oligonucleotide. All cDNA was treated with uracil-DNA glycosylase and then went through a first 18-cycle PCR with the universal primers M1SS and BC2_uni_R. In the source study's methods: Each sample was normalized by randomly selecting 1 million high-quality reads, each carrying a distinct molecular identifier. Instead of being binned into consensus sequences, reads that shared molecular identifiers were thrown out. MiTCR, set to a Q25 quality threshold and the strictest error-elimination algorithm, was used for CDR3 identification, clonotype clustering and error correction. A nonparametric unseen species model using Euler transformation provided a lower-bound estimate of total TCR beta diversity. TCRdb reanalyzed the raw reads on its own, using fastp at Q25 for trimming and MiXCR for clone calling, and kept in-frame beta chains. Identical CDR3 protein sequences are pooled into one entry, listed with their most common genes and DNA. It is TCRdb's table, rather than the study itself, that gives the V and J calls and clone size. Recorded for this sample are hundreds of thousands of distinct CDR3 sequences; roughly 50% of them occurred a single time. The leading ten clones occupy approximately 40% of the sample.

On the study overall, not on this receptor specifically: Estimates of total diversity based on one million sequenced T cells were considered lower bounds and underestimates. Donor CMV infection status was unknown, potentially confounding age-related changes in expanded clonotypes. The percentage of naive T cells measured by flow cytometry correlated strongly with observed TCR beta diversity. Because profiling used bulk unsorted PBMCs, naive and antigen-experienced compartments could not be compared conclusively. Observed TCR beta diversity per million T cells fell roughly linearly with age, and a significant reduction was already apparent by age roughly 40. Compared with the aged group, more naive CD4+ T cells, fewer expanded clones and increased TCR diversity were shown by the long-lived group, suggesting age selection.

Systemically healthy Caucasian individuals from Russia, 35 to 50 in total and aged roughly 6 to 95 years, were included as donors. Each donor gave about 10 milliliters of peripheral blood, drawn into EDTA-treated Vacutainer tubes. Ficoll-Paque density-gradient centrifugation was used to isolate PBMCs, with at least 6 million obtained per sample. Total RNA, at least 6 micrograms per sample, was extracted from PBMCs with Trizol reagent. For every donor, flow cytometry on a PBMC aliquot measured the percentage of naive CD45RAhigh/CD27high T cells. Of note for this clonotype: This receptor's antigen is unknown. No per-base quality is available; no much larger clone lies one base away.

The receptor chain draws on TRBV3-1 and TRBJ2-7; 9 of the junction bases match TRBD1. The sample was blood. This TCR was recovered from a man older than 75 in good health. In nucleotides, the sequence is TGTGCCAGCAGCCAGGGGACAGGGAGGTACGAGCAGTACTTC. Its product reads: CASSQGTGRYEQYF.